A single T cell receptor (beta chain) is shown here with its context. This clonotype has a count of ten or more. Its antigen has not been determined. No much larger clonotype is one base removed from it; base qualities were not supplied. TCR beta CDR3 regions were amplified from RNA transcripts. For the first round of RT-PCR on the TCR CDR3, the HTBI primer set was used together with the Qiagen OneStep RT-PCR kit. A second multiplex PCR round built the libraries, followed by size selection and purification. Libraries were sequenced paired-end with 100 bp reads on an Illumina HiSeq2000. The authors processed their data as follows. Raw data were processed with SOAPnuke, discarding reads with adapters, uncalled bases, mean Phred below 15, or no exact constant-primer or identifier match. COPE v1.2.5 was used to merge the high-quality paired reads, and each unique nucleotide sequence was defined as a clonotype. MiTCR v1.1 was used to align the clonotypes against IMGT TRBV, TRBD and TRBJ reference segments. The analysis included only V-J combinations with a frequency above 0.0001, which together covered more than 98% of the repertoires. A TCS score was defined as the ratio of F50 (clonal expansion) to E x V (chaos), with BLOSUM62-based TCRdist applied between CDR3 peptides within each V-J. Welch's t-statistics and random forest reduced just over 500 V-J features to under 15, which were used in a naive Bayes classifier (R e1071). Using fastp trimming at Q25 and MiXCR clonotype assembly, TCRdb reanalyzed the public sequencing data and kept in-frame beta chains. Rows with one shared CDR3 protein collapse into an entry with the most common genes and DNA. The V and J calls and clone size come from TCRdb's table, not from the authors' own analysis. In this sample the table shows almost 250,000 distinct CDR3 sequences, about 24% of which occur a single time. In total, the top ten clones hold roughly 35% of the sample.

In the ophthalmopathy patients, disease was moderately to severely active, with a Clinical Activity Score of 3 or more, a NOSPECS grade of 4 or more, and a duration of less than 3 months. Any patient with an uncontrolled infection, another autoimmune disease, pregnancy or lactation was excluded. Diagnoses relied on clinical symptoms, serum thyroxine and TRAb, thyroid ultrasound and orbital computed tomography. PBMCs were separated from around 9.1 ml of fresh peripheral blood using Ficoll-Paque density gradient centrifugation. Trizol reagent was used to extract total RNA, and RNA quality was then checked on an Agilent 2100 Bioanalyzer. This entry comes from a study of T cells in Graves' hyperthyroidism and ophthalmopathy (dated by TCRdb to 2018 to 2020). With regard to the full study: Peripheral blood samples were taken at initial diagnosis, before any treatment was given. To identify TCR V-J signatures that set the groups apart, the researchers used a discovery cohort of 100 patients, made up of around 40 with Graves' ophthalmopathy and 57 with stable Graves' hyperthyroidism. Whether ophthalmopathy could be predicted prospectively was tested in an independent validation cohort made up of about 18 hyperthyroidism patients plus 17 patients who later progressed to ophthalmopathy. The roughly 90 discovery patients were divided at random into training and test sets in a 7:3 ratio. In addition, the study compared T-cell repertoires in thyroid tissue and in blood from six Graves' hyperthyroidism patients. Once sampling was done, hyperthyroidism patients were given methimazole at a starting dose of 30 mg daily, whereas ophthalmopathy patients were given high-dose intravenous methylprednisolone. The paper describes TCR Vbeta CDR3 sequencing of 135 peripheral blood samples, made up of about 41 ophthalmopathy patients, around 78 hyperthyroidism patients and 17 progressor patients. General findings and caveats noted by the study authors: Most expanded thyroid clonotypes (frequency above 0.001) were also detected in blood, a finding suggesting that blood repertoires may reflect thyroid immune responses. In validation, progression to ophthalmopathy was predicted by the model with approximately 67% sensitivity and 72.22% specificity, a median of 6.5 months before onset. Sample size was not statistically predetermined, and blinding of investigators to group allocation was not performed. Ophthalmopathy was separated from stable hyperthyroidism by a 13 V-J signature model, with over 85% sensitivity and approximately 81% specificity obtained in cross-validation and 80%/75% obtained in testing.

Trimming removed 5 bases from V and 4 bases from J, leaving 14 bases between the germline ends. CDR1 MNHNS and CDR2 SASEGT were looked up in the germline V gene. The CDR3, from cysteine to phenylalanine, totals 14 residues. The kept DNA is CDR3 alone, 42 bases in frame from the first base. This TCR came from a middle-aged woman with Graves' ophthalmopathy. The sample consisted of blood. The chain uses TRBV6-1 and TRBJ1-1; the D gene cannot be resolved reliably. The CDR3 protein is CASSTLLTGTEAFF. The nucleotide sequence reads as follows: TGTGCCAGCAGTACCCTCCTCACGGGCACTGAAGCTTTCTTT.